This T cell receptor (beta chain) comes out of a study of cytomegalovirus exposure and HLA in healthy donors. Background on the study: An earlier analysis found fewer than 140 million unique TCR beta sequences from approximately 190 million T cells.

This CDR3 has 13 residues. In germline, CDR1 is SEHNR, CDR2 FQNEAQ (reference sequence). V was clipped by 8 bases and J by 4 bases; unmatched bases: 7. Regarding the study as a whole: The authors listed over 150 TCR beta chains as cytomegalovirus-associated. The only immune exposure information that was available was CMV serostatus. 87-base-pair reads could not separate some V segments, including TRBV6-2 and TRBV6-3.

To note about this clone: Its antigen is currently unknown.

In the PCR, 60 Vbeta and 13 Jbeta primers were used. Some clones are missing from TCRdb's copy, which holds only in-frame ones; the method was immunoSEQ multiplex PCR. The sample includes 70,000 to 95,000 clones, around 77% seen only once; the top ten take over 3%. The J gene is TRBJ2-5, the V gene TRBV7-9; 7 nucleotides align to TRBD2. The sequencing input was PBMCs. This clonotype was obtained from a man in his fifties or sixties in good health and CMV-seronegative. The CDR3 spells CASRRLAGETQYF. Here the CDR3 DNA reads TGTGCCAGCCGCCGACTAGCCGGAGAGACCCAGTACTTC.